The 30 T cell receptor beta chains below were found in one sample sequenced in a study of CD8+CD57+ T cells in acquired aplastic anemia. Both TCR beta VDJ combination and CDR3 sequence profiling were carried out. Genomic DNA was the template for this profiling. TCRdb processed the reads anew with MiXCR; each CDR3 protein has one entry. Of just over 150,000 distinct CDR3 sequences listed, around half were seen once; the top ten hold roughly 29%. Patients chosen for sequencing had shown CD8+CD57+ cell expansion by flow cytometry. Sequencing was performed on sorted CD4+, CD8+, or CD8+CD57+ T cells (not recorded which) from PBMCs. The receptors derive from a human donor with aplastic anemia.

This chain uses TRBV29-1 with TRBJ1-2, with TRBD1 matching over 9 bases. With 6 bases clipped from V and 4 bases from J, the junction kept 6 bases outside the gene matches. This CDR3 has 13 amino acids. The germline V gene encodes CDR1 SQVTM and CDR2 ANQGSEA. The CDR3 nucleotides are TGCAGCGTACGACAGGGGGAGGGCTATGGCTACACCTTC. Protein: CSVRQGEGYGYTF.

V usage is TRBV19 and J usage is TRBJ1-2, with 7 bases matching TRBD1. Germline V gene lookup returns CDR1 LNHDA and CDR2 SQIVND (reference sequence). This CDR3 has 12 residues. V lost 7 bases and J lost 4; bases outside the gene matches: 3. This CDR3 reads CASNDRVYGYTF. CDR3 DNA sequence: TGTGCCAGTAACGACAGGGTCTATGGCTACACCTTC.

This clonotype was observed at least ten times. The chain uses TRBV2 and TRBJ1-5; D is uncertain. V was pared by 4 bases and J by 6 bases, with 10 bases between. From germline, CDR1 is SNHLY and CDR2 FYNNEI. This CDR3 contains 13 residues. The CDR3 coding sequence is TGTGCCAGCAGTGTCGGCGGGAGTCAGCCCCAGCATTTT. Amino acids: CASSVGGSQPQHF.

This clonotype was seen at least ten times. The CDR3 here is CASSESTWDDTQYF. The CDR3 DNA follows: TGCGCCAGCAGTGAATCGACTTGGGACGATACGCAGTATTTT. The V and J genes are TRBV10-1 and TRBJ2-3, with D possibly being TRBD1 or TRBD2 (5 bases each). V lost 3 bases, J lost 6 bases, and 13 bases lay in between. The germline V gene has CDR1 WNHNN and CDR2 SYGVQD (reference sequence). CDR3 length equals 14 residues.

This clonotype was counted many times. This chain joins TRBV20-1 and TRBJ2-7; D is unresolved. This CDR3 comprises 14 residues. The germline V gene encodes CDR1 DFQATT and CDR2 SNEGSKA (reference sequence). The V end was cut by 0 bases, the J end by 2 bases, with 11 bases between. CDR3 amino acids: CSAREGLSAYEQYF. In DNA form, the CDR3 reads TGCAGTGCTAGAGAGGGTCTATCGGCCTACGAGCAGTACTTC.

This clonotype was seen repeatedly, ten times or more. The chain has TRBV5-4 and TRBJ2-7; D is uncertain. V was trimmed by 0 bases and J by 0 bases, leaving 10 bases between them. Per the germline V gene, CDR1 is SGHNT and CDR2 is YYREEE (reference sequence). This CDR3 is built from 15 residues. The CDR3 loop reads CASSLERGYSYEQYF. In DNA, the CDR3 is TGTGCCAGCAGCTTGGAAAGAGGCTACTCCTACGAGCAGTACTTC.

A remark on this clonotype: Germline and junction disagree at one end, which may indicate a read error. The rearrangement joins TRBV29-1 to TRBJ2-1; TRBD2 matches at 9 bases. Germline CDR1 SQVTM, CDR2 ANQGSEA. The CDR3 spans 15 residues. DNA for the CDR3: TGCAGCGTCGAAGATCCTAGCGGGGTGTACAATGAGCAGTTCTTC. It is translated as CSVEDPSGVYNEQFF.

This clonotype occurred many times. The gene calls are TRBV2 and TRBJ1-1; D unclear. The CDR3 contains 13 residues. Germline lookup yields CDR1 SNHLY and CDR2 FYNNEI. V lost 7 bases and J 1 base, leaving 10 bases between the germline ends. The DNA for the CDR3 is TGTGCCAGCACACACTTTACGAACACTGAAGCTTTCTTT. Encoded protein: CASTHFTNTEAFF.

This clonotype has a count of ten or more. The CDR3 reads CASSSLNGANVLTF. CDR3 in DNA: TGTGCCAGCAGCTCTCTGAACGGGGCCAACGTCCTGACTTTC. The rearrangement links TRBV27 to TRBJ2-6; D unresolved. CDR1 is MNHEY, CDR2 SMNVEV, per germline (reference sequence). This CDR3 is built from 14 residues. Trimming left V 6 bases short and J 4 bases short, with 10 bases between.

This clonotype has a count of ten or more. The chain links TRBV9 to TRBJ1-1; D is ambiguous. CDR3 length: 15 residues. Germline CDR1 is SGDLS and CDR2 is YYNGEE. The germline V and J ends were trimmed by 0 bases and 2 bases, with 11 bases remaining between them. The CDR3 region is CASSVEPEQNTEAFF. In nucleotides, the CDR3 is TGTGCCAGCAGCGTAGAACCGGAACAAAACACTGAAGCTTTCTTT.

To note about this clonotype: Just one base apart from a much larger clone, this may be a read error. The genes are TRBV9 and TRBJ1-1, with 7 nucleotides matching TRBD1. The V and J ends lost 3 bases and 1 base, in that order; junction bases with no gene match: 12. Germline V gene lookup returns CDR1 SGDLS and CDR2 YYNGEE. There are 17 residues in the CDR3. The CDR3 region has the DNA TGTGCCAGCAGCGATCGTGAGGGACAGTGTCAGAACACTGAAGCTTTCTTT. Protein product: CASSDREGQCQNTEAFF.

This clonotype was recorded at least ten times. The V gene is TRBV9, the J gene TRBJ1-5; 7 bases line up with TRBD1. The V segment lost 3 bases and the J segment 4 bases; nucleotides outside the gene matches: 4. Germline V gives CDR1 SGDLS, CDR2 YYNGEE. The CDR3 totals 14 residues. CDR3 protein: CASSDTDRNQPQHF. The DNA for the CDR3 is TGTGCCAGCAGCGATACGGACAGGAATCAGCCCCAGCATTTT.

Note on this clonotype: At one of its ends the junction is not consistent with the germline gene, which may arise from a read error. The rearrangement joins TRBV15 to TRBJ2-7; a possible D gene is TRBD1 (5 bases). This CDR3 is built from 16 residues. Germline lookup yields CDR1 LNHNV and CDR2 YYDKDF (reference sequence). Here the CDR3 reads CASSPRTQWRSYEQYF. In DNA form, the CDR3 reads TGTGCCAGCAGCCCCCGGACACAATGGCGGTCCTACGAGCAGTACTTC.

This clonotype was seen repeatedly, ten times or more. J is TRBJ2-1 and V is TRBV19; possibly TRBD1 or TRBD2 for D (5 bases each). Germline V gene sequence: CDR1 LNHDA, CDR2 SQIVND (reference sequence). Trimming removed 9 bases at V and 6 bases at J, with 12 bases between. The CDR3 sequence is 12 residues long. CDR3 region: CASGRDGNEQFF. The DNA of the CDR3 is TGTGCCAGCGGCCGGGACGGCAATGAGCAGTTCTTC. The full variable domain, completed using reference TRBV19 and TRBJ2-1, is DGGITQSPKYLFRKEGQNVTLSCEQNLNHDAMYWYRQDPGQGLRLIYYSQIVNDFQKGDIAEGYSVSREKKESFPLTVTSAQKNPTAFYLCASGRDGNEQFFGPGTRLTVL.

This clonotype was recorded a few times. The J gene is TRBJ2-2, the V gene TRBV7-8, with D possibly matching TRBD1 (6 bases). This CDR3 spans 16 amino acids. With 2 bases removed from V and 1 base from J, the gap between germline ends came to 11 bases. CDR1 and CDR2 (germline): SGHVS, FQNEAQ. The CDR3 is CASSLTGFGNTGELFF. The CDR3 DNA is TGTGCCAGCAGCTTAACAGGGTTTGGGAACACCGGGGAGCTGTTTTTT.

The chain is built from TRBV11-1 and TRBJ1-2, with 9 bases fitting TRBD1. The J segment lost 4 bases and the V segment lost 5 bases, leaving 17 bases of the junction unmatched. CDR1 is SGHAT and CDR2 is FQDESV in the germline V gene (reference sequence). CDR3 length: 18 residues. The CDR3 reads CASSLPRTGAAGGYGYTF. CDR3 in DNA: TGTGCCAGCAGCCTACCCAGGACAGGGGCGGCGGGTGGCTATGGCTACACCTTC.

The rearrangement uses TRBV7-9 and TRBJ2-7, with TRBD2 matching 10 bases. The length of the CDR3 is 15 residues. Per germline, CDR1 SEHNR and CDR2 FQNEAQ (reference sequence). Trimming at V came to 4 bases and at J to 3 bases, leaving 6 bases not matched to a gene. The CDR3 here is CASSSTSGGVYEQYF. The CDR3 DNA reads as TGTGCCAGCAGCTCGACGAGCGGGGGGGTCTACGAGCAGTACTTC.

This chain joins TRBV5-1 and TRBJ2-1; D not certain. Trimming took 1 base from V and 6 from J, leaving 17 bases between them. The CDR3 contains 16 residues. The V gene's germline CDR1 is SGHRS and CDR2 YFSETQ. The chain's CDR3 is CASSLFSRSGSNEQFF. The CDR3 nucleotides read TGCGCCAGCAGCTTGTTTAGCAGGAGTGGGTCCAATGAGCAGTTCTTC.

The chain has TRBV7-2 and TRBJ2-7; the D is unclear. The germline V gene encodes CDR1 SGHTA and CDR2 FQGNSA. The CDR3 is 14 amino acids. Trimming took 5 bases from V and 0 from J, leaving 11 bases between them. CDR3 coding DNA: TGTGCCAGCAGCCTACCGTCGATCTCCTACGAGCAGTACTTC. Protein product: CASSLPSISYEQYF.

In its sample, this clonotype was seen many times. The CDR3 sequence is CASSSYGRSPDTQYF. The CDR3 nucleotides are TGTGCCAGCAGCTCCTACGGGAGGTCTCCCGATACGCAGTATTTT. This rearrangement joins TRBV9 to TRBJ2-3, with TRBD2 matching 7 bases. In germline, CDR1 is SGDLS, CDR2 YYNGEE. The CDR3 has 15 amino acids. The J segment lost 6 bases and the V segment lost 4 bases, leaving 11 bases of the junction unmatched.

The CDR3 reads CASSVGGNDSPLHF. CDR3 nucleotide sequence: TGTGCCAGCAGTGTAGGGGGGAACGATTCACCCCTCCACTTT. V and J are TRBV2 and TRBJ1-6; possibly TRBD1 for D (6 bases). This CDR3 is built from 14 residues. The germline gives CDR1 SNHLY, CDR2 FYNNEI. V was clipped by 4 bases and J by 8 bases, with 12 bases between them. Using reference TRBV2 and TRBJ1-6 for the parts outside the CDR3, the full variable domain is EPEVTQTPSHQVTQMGQEVILRCVPISNHLYFYWYRQILGQKVEFLVSFYNNEISEKSEIFDDQFSVERPDGSNFTLKIRSTKLEDSAMYFCASSVGGNDSPLHFGNGTRLTVT.

This clonotype was observed at least ten times. The genes are TRBV11-2 and TRBJ2-7; D might be TRBD1 (5 bases). The CDR3 has 14 amino acids. Trimming removed 1 base at V and 3 bases at J, with 10 bases between. CDR1 SGHAT and CDR2 FQNNGV come from the germline V gene. The DNA of the CDR3 is TGTGCCAGCAGCTTAGGTCAGGGCTACTACGAGCAGTACTTC. It codes for CASSLGQGYYEQYF.

This clonotype was picked up many times. The chain combines TRBV2 with TRBJ2-7; possibly TRBD1 or TRBD2 for D (7 bases each). CDR3 length: 16 residues. The V end lost 6 bases, the J end lost 2 bases, and 20 bases lay between the germline ends. Per the germline V gene, CDR1 is SNHLY and CDR2 is FYNNEI. CDR3: CASRGGGGSHPYEQYF. Here the CDR3 DNA reads TGTGCCAGCAGGGGAGGGGGCGGGAGTCACCCCTACGAGCAGTACTTC.

This chain connects TRBV14 to TRBJ2-7; no firm D call. Germline V lookup: CDR1 SGHDN, CDR2 FVKESK. This CDR3 is built from 11 residues. The V gene lost 1 base and the J gene lost 5 bases, with 3 bases spanning the gap. This chain's CDR3 is CASSQVNEQYF. CDR3 bases: TGTGCCAGCAGCCAAGTGAACGAGCAGTACTTC.

V usage is TRBV20-1 and J usage is TRBJ1-2; D not certain. The V end was cut by 3 bases, the J end by 7 bases, with 12 bases between. CDR3 length: 12 residues. Germline loops: CDR1 DFQATT, CDR2 SNEGSKA (reference sequence). The CDR3 loop reads CSASLGIRGYTF. In DNA, the CDR3 is TGCAGTGCTAGTCTGGGGATTCGTGGCTACACCTTC.

This clonotype was seen only a few times. This chain uses TRBV29-1 with TRBJ2-7; 9 bases agree with TRBD1. This CDR3 is built from 13 residues. The trim removed 3 bases at V and 5 bases at J, leaving 5 bases unmatched. The germline V gene has CDR1 SQVTM and CDR2 ANQGSEA. CDR3 DNA sequence: TGCAGCGTTGAGAAGGGGGACAGGGACGAGCAGTACTTC. Its protein product is CSVEKGDRDEQYF.

The rearrangement uses TRBV10-3 and TRBJ2-7; weak D call: TRBD1 (5 bases). Trimming removed 1 base from V and 6 bases from J, with 7 bases in between. The CDR3 contains 12 residues. In germline, CDR1 is ENHRY, CDR2 SYGVKD. The CDR3 DNA reads as TGTGCCATCAGTGAGTTGGGGCTCGAGCAGTACTTC. It is translated as CAISELGLEQYF.

As concerns this clonotype: A much larger clonotype is one base distant, so this may be a read error. The chain joins TRBV4-2 to TRBJ1-5; weak D call: TRBD1 (6 bases). Germline V gives CDR1 LGHNA, CDR2 YNFKEQ. Trimming removed 1 base from V and 7 bases from J, with 14 bases in between. CDR3 length: 15 residues. In DNA, the CDR3 is TGTGCCAGCAGCCAAGGTAGGGGGGCCCACCAGCCCCAGCATTTT. Translating it yields CASSQGRGAHQPQHF.

This clonotype has a count of ten or more. The chain is built from TRBV5-4 and TRBJ1-1; D gene ambiguous. There are 13 residues in the CDR3. Germline V gene lookup returns CDR1 SGHNT and CDR2 YYREEE (reference sequence). V was cut by 4 bases and J by 6 bases, with 13 bases left in between. The CDR3, as DNA: TGTGCCAGCAGCCCTTGGGAAGGCTCTGAAGCTTTCTTT. Translation gives CASSPWEGSEAFF.

The chain has TRBV2 and TRBJ2-7; either TRBD1 or TRBD2 may supply D (5 bases each). V lost 2 bases to trimming and J lost 5 bases, with 19 bases between them. The V gene's germline CDR1 is SNHLY and CDR2 FYNNEI. CDR3 size: 16 residues. The CDR3 spells CASSEWRAGKDNEQYF. The CDR3 bases are TGTGCCAGCAGTGAATGGCGGGCAGGGAAGGATAACGAGCAGTACTTC.